This T cell receptor beta chain stems from a study of cytomegalovirus exposure and HLA in healthy donors. Study-wide points: It was around 160 TCR beta chains that were listed as cytomegalovirus-associated. In a later analysis, compared with equally common non-associated chains, HLA-associated beta chains were more expanded. With high specificity and sensitivity, the classifier reportedly diagnosed cytomegalovirus status.

Amplification used 60 Vbeta primers and 13 Jbeta primers. TCRdb's copy holds only in-frame clones and misses some; the assay was immunoSEQ multiplex PCR. The sample contains around 120,000 clones, 50% to 65% of which appear only once. Germline assignment: CDR1 MNHEY and CDR2 SMNVEV (reference sequence). CDR3 length: 13 residues. Trimming took 7 bases from V and 7 from J, leaving 17 bases between them. Worth noting for this clone: No antigen is known for it.

What was sequenced was PBMCs. The TCR originated in a man younger than 45 in good health and CMV-seropositive. This rearrangement joins TRBV27 to TRBJ2-7, with D perhaps matching TRBD1 (5 bases). Here the CDR3 reads CASMGQGRMEQYF. For the CDR3, the DNA is TGTGCCAGCATGGGGCAGGGAAGGATGGAGCAGTACTTC.